The sequence of this T cell receptor beta chain was determined in a study of blood T cell repertoires in COVID-19. The overall study: Some COVID-19 samples were acute and others convalescent; all came from the United States, Italy and Spain. From T cells, B-cell-depleted T cells, or PBMCs came the material, which was cDNA or gDNA.

Original methodology: How many nucleated cells were present was estimated from reference gene primer amplification. Sequenced by immunoSEQ multiplex PCR; TCRdb stores in-frame clones only, minus some. V, J and clone size are those of that table, while D and trimming were read from the DNA. The top ten hold around 1.1% of the sample, which has 90,000 to 110,000 clones, 85% to 90% seen once. The CDR3 is 15 residues long. In germline, CDR1 is SEHNR, CDR2 FQNEAQ (reference sequence). Trimming stripped 5 bases from V and 14 bases from J, with 22 bases between. The source of this sequence is a human donor in a cohort sampled during active COVID-19. V gene TRBV7-9 combines with J gene TRBJ1-6, with D possibly being TRBD1 (5 bases). What was sequenced was peripheral blood. CDR3 residues: CASSVLGEGMETLHF. CDR3 bases: TGTGCCAGCAGCGTTTTGGGGGAGGGGATGGAGACCCTCCACTTT.